This T cell receptor beta chain was captured in a study of identical twins' blood T cells. Study-level results: Top TCRbeta clonotypes were shared more with twin than unrelated donors.

Turning to this clonotype: Its target is unknown.

The trim removed 3 bases at V and 1 base at J, leaving 3 bases unmatched. Germline loops: CDR1 SEHNR, CDR2 FQNEAQ (reference sequence). This CDR3 contains 16 residues. A previously described protocol, modified, built RNA-based TCR cDNA libraries. TCRdb fed the 5' RACE reads into MiXCR, producing one record per CDR3 protein. Of a few hundred thousand distinct CDR3 sequences in the sample, roughly 27% are singletons; the top ten hold 5.5% to 6.5%. The sample comprised PBMCs. The TCR sequence derives from a woman aged 18 to 49 in good health. The chain uses TRBV7-9 and TRBJ2-1; 10 nucleotides match TRBD2. The CDR3 DNA reads as TGTGCCAGCAGCTTGACTAGCGGGTTGTCCTACAATGAGCAGTTCTTC. This codes for CASSLTSGLSYNEQFF.